The 2 T cell receptor beta chains in this list originate from one sample, sequenced in a study of T cells after yellow fever vaccination. TCRdb recomputed calls from the 5' RACE reads with MiXCR, one row per CDR3 protein. The profile shows 150,000 to 200,000 distinct CDR3 sequences, 9.5% to 11% of them singletons. The sequencing used CD8+ T cells sorted from PBMCs, collected 15 days after the yellow fever booster vaccination. The receptors stem from a man between 18 and 35 years old who received the YFV17D yellow fever vaccine.

This clonotype was detected many times. J is TRBJ1-6 and V is TRBV9; weak D call: TRBD1 (6 bases). The CDR3 has 15 amino acids. Trimming stripped 4 bases from V and 6 bases from J, with 14 bases between. Germline V gene data show CDR1 as SGDLS and CDR2 as YYNGEE. CDR3 nucleotide sequence: TGTGCCAGCAGCCCTCGAGACAGGCTTAATTCACCCCTCCACTTT. Translation gives CASSPRDRLNSPLHF.

The rearrangement joins TRBV4-1 to TRBJ2-7; 10 bases align to TRBD2. Germline assignment: CDR1 MGHRA and CDR2 YSYEKL. After removal of 1 base from V and 5 bases from J, the junction contained 8 bases not matched to a gene. CDR3 size: 16 residues. The CDR3 nucleotides are TGCGCCAGCAGCCAAGTAGGGCTAGCGGGGGATGACGAGCAGTACTTC. The encoded protein is CASSQVGLAGDDEQYF.